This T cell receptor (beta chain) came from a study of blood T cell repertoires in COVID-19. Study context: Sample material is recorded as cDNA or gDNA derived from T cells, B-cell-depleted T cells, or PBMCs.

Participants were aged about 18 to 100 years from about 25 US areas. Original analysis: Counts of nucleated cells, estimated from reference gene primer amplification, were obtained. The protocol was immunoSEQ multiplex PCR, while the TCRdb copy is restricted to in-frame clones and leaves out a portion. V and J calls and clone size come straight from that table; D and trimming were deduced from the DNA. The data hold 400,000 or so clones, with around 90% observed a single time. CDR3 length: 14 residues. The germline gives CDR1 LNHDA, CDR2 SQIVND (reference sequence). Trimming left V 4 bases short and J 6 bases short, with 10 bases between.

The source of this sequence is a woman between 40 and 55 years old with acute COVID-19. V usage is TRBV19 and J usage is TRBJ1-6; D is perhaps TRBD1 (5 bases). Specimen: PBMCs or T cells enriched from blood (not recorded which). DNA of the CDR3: TGTGCCAGTAGTAGCGGGGGTACTAATTCACCCCTCCACTTT. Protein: CASSSGGTNSPLHF. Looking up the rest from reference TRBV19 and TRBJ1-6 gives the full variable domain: DGGITQSPKYLFRKEGQNVTLSCEQNLNHDAMYWYRQDPGQGLRLIYYSQIVNDFQKGDIAEGYSVSREKKESFPLTVTSAQKNPTAFYLCASSSGGTNSPLHFGNGTRLTVT.